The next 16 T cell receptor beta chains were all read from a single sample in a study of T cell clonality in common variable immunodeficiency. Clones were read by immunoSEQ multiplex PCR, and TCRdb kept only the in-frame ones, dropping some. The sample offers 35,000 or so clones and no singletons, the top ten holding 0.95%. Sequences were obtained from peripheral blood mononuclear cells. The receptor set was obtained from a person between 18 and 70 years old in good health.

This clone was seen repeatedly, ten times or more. CDR3 protein: CASSEGVAYGYTF. The sequenced CDR3 bases are TGTGCCAGTAGCGAGGGGGTTGCCTATGGC. The V call is TRBV19, the J call TRBJ1-2; D might be TRBD1 (6 bases). The read is 3 residues too short to cover the CDR3 end, so that end is filled in from the germline J gene. The CDR3 is made up of 13 amino acids. With 6 bases removed from V and 4 bases from J, the gap between germline ends came to 12 bases. CDR1 is LNHDA, CDR2 SQIVND, per germline (reference sequence).

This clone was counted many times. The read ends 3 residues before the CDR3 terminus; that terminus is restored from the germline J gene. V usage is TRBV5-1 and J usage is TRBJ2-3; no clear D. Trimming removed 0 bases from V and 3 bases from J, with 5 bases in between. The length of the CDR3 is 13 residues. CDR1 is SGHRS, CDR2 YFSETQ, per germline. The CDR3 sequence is CASSLAGTDTQYF. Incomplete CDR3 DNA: TGCGCCAGCAGCTTGGCCGGGACAGATACG.

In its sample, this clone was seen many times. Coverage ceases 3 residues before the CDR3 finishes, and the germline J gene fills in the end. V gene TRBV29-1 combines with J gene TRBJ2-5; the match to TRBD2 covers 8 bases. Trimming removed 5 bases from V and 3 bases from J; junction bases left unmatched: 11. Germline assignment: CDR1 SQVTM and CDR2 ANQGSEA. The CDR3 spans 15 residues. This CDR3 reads CSVHPRWRGEETQYF. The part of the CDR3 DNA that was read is TGCAGCGTTCACCCCCGGTGGCGGGGGGAAGAGACC.

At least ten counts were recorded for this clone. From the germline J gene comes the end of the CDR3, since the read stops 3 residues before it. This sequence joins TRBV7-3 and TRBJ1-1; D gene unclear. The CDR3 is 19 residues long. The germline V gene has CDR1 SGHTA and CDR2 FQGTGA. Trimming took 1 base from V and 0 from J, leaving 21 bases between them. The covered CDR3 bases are TGTGCCAGCAGCTTAAGGGCACTAGTTCCTGGGCGGATGAACACTGAA. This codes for CASSLRALVPGRMNTE. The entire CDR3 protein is CASSLRALVPGRMNTEAFF.

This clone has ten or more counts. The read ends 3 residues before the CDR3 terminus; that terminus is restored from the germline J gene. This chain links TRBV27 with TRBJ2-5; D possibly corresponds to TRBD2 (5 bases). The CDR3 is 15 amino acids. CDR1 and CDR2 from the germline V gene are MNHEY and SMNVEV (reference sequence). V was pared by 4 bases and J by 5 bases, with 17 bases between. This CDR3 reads CASSSIEGITETQYF. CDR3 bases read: TGTGCCAGCAGTTCGATAGAGGGCATCACGGAGACC.

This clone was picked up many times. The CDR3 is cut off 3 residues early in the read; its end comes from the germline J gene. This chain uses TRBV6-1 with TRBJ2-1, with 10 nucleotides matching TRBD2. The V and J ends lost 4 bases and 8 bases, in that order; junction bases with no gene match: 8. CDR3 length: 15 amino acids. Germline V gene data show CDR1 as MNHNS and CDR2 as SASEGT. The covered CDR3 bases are TGTGCCAGCAGTGGGGGGCTAGCGGGAGCCCATGAG. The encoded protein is CASSGGLAGAHE. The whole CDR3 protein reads CASSGGLAGAHEQFF.

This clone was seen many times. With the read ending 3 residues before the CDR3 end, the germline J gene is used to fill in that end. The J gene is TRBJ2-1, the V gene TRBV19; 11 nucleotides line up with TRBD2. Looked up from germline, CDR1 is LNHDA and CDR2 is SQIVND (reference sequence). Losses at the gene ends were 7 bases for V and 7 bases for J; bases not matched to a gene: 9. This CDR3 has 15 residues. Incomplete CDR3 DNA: TGTGCCAGTACTATCCTAGCGGGGGGTGGTAATGAG. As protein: CASTILAGGGNE. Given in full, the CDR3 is CASTILAGGGNEQFF. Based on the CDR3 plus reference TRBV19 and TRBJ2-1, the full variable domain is DGGITQSPKYLFRKEGQNVTLSCEQNLNHDAMYWYRQDPGQGLRLIYYSQIVNDFQKGDIAEGYSVSREKKESFPLTVTSAQKNPTAFYLCASTILAGGGNEQFFGPGTRLTVL.

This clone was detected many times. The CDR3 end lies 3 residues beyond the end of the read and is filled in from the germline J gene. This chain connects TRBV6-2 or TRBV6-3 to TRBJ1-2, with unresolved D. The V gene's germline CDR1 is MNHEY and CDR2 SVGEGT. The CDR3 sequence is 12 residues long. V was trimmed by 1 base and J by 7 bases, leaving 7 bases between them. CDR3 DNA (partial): TGTGCCAGCAGTTACTTCAAGGGTGGC. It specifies CASSYFKGG. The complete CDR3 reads CASSYFKGGYTF.

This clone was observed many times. The CDR3 bases that were read are TGCGCCAGCAGCCCACTAGCGGGGGAGAACAATGAG. It specifies CASSPLAGENNE. The CDR3 reads in full as CASSPLAGENNEQFF. The rearrangement uses TRBV5-1 and TRBJ2-1; TRBD2 agrees at 11 bases. The read gets to within 3 residues of the CDR3 end, and the germline J gene fills in the rest. Germline loops: CDR1 SGHRS, CDR2 YFSETQ. V was pared by 4 bases and J by 5 bases, with 5 bases of the junction left unmatched. The CDR3 is made up of 15 amino acids.

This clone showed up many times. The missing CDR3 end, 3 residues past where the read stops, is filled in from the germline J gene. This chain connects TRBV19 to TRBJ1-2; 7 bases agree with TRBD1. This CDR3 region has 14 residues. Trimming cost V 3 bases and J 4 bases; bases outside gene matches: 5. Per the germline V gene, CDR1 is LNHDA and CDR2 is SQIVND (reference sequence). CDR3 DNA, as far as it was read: TGTGCCAGTAGTATTAAGACAGGGAGCTATGGC. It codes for CASSIKTGSYG. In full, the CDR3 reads CASSIKTGSYGYTF. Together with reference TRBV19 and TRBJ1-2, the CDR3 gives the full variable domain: DGGITQSPKYLFRKEGQNVTLSCEQNLNHDAMYWYRQDPGQGLRLIYYSQIVNDFQKGDIAEGYSVSREKKESFPLTVTSAQKNPTAFYLCASSIKTGSYGYTFGSGTRLTVV.

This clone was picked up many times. CDR3 region: CASSKSVGTGNQPQHF. The covered CDR3 bases are TGTGCCAGCTCTAAATCCGTAGGGACAGGGAATCAGCCC. V is TRBV12-3 or TRBV12-4 and J is TRBJ1-5; 9 bases match TRBD1. From the germline J gene comes the end of the CDR3, since the read stops 3 residues before it. After removal of 8 bases from V and 4 bases from J, the junction contained 12 bases not matched to a gene. The CDR3 length is 16 residues.

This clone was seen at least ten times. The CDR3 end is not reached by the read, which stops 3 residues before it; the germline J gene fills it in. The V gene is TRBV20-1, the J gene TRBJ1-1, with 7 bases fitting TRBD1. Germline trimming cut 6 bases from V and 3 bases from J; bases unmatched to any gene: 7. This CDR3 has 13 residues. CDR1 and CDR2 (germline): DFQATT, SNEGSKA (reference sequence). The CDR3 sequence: CSAGRDSHTEAFF. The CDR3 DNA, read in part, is TGCAGTGCCGGGAGGGACAGCCACACTGAA.

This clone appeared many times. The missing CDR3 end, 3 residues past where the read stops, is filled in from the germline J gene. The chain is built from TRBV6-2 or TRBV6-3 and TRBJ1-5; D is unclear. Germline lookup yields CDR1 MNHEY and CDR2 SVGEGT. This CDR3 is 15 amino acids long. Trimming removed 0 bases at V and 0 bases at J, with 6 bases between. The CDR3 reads CASSYSSGSNQPQHF. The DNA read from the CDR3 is TGTGCCAGCAGTTACTCCTCGGGTAGCAATCAGCCC.

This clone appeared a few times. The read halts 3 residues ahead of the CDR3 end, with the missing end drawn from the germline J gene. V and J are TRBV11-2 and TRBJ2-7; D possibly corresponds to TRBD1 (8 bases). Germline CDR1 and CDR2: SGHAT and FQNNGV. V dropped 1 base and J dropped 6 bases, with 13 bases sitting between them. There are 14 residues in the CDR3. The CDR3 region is CASSLGTGRGEQYF. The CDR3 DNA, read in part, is TGTGCCAGCAGCTTAGGGACAGGGAGGGGCGAG.

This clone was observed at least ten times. CDR3 in amino acids: CASSALPDRGTGNTIYF. The CDR3 DNA, read in part, is TGCGCCAGCAGTGCTCTCCCGGACAGGGGCACTGGAAACACC. The rearrangement joins TRBV10-1 to TRBJ1-3, with 9 bases aligning to TRBD1. With the read ending 3 residues before the CDR3 end, the germline J gene is used to fill in that end. From germline, CDR1 is WNHNN and CDR2 SYGVQD (reference sequence). The CDR3 runs 17 residues. V lost 4 bases and J lost 2; bases outside the gene matches: 9.

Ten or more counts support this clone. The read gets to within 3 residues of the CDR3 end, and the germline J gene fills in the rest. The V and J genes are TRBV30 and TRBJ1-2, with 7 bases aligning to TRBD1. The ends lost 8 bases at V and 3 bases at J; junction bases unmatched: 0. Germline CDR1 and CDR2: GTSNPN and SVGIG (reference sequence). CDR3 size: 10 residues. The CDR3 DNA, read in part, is TGTGCCACAGGGGACTATGGC. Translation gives CATGDYG. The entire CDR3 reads CATGDYGYTF. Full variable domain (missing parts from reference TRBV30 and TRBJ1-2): SQTIHQWPATLVQPVGSPLSLECTVEGTSNPNLYWYRQAAGRGLQLLFYSVGIGQISSEVPQNLSASRPQDRQFILSSKKLLLSDSGFYLCATGDYGYTFGSGTRLTVV.